Below, 20 T cell receptor beta chains from the same sample are listed, as sequenced in a study of blood T cell repertoires in COVID-19 (dated by TCRdb to 2018 to 2021). Libraries were made using the immunoSEQ multiplex PCR assay. In its TCRdb copy, this immuneACCESS table keeps in-frame sequences only and misses some clones. Where compared with another copy, unresolved V genes explain less than half of these, and the others have no known cause. The sample data list more than 95,000 clones, and roughly four fifths of these were observed just once. Of the sample, about 17% falls within the top ten clones. What was sequenced was peripheral blood. Receptors originate from a man aged 25-45 years with COVID-19, enrolled during active disease.

This rearrangement joins TRBV27 to TRBJ2-7, with 10 positions matching TRBD1. Germline CDR1 is MNHEY and CDR2 is SMNVEV (reference sequence). V lost 8 bases and J lost 4; bases outside the gene matches: 11. The CDR3 length is 15 residues. CDR3 sequence (DNA): TGTGCCAGCGGTCTAGACAGGGGGCCACATTACGAGCAGTACTTC. This codes for CASGLDRGPHYEQYF.

The chain couples TRBV9 to TRBJ1-3; 7 bases line up with TRBD1. The ends lost 4 bases at V and 4 bases at J; junction bases unmatched: 5. The CDR3 covers 14 residues. Germline CDR1 is SGDLS and CDR2 is YYNGEE. CDR3 DNA sequence: TGTGCCAGCAGCTACCAGGGGGGCGGAAACACCATATATTTT. It translates to CASSYQGGGNTIYF.

The chain couples TRBV10-3 to TRBJ2-1; the D gene is possibly TRBD1 (5 bases). V was trimmed by 6 bases and J by 6 bases, leaving 9 bases between them. From germline, CDR1 is ENHRY and CDR2 SYGVKD. CDR3 length equals 12 residues. The DNA for the CDR3 is TGTGCCATCAGACCCGACAGCAATGAGCAGTTCTTC. It specifies CAIRPDSNEQFF.

This clone was observed a few times. V and J are TRBV29-1 and TRBJ1-2, with 7 bases identical to TRBD1. The CDR3 loop spans 12 amino acids. Germline-derived CDR1 and CDR2 are SQVTM and ANQGSEA. After removal of 4 bases from V and 6 bases from J, the junction contained 5 bases not matched to a gene. The CDR3 DNA reads as TGCAGCGTTGTCACAGGGGAAGATGGCTACACCTTC. Its translation: CSVVTGEDGYTF.

The chain couples TRBV7-9 to TRBJ2-5; weak D call: TRBD1 (6 bases). Trimming took 4 bases from V and 3 from J, leaving 9 bases between them. This CDR3 contains 13 residues. The germline V gene has CDR1 SEHNR and CDR2 FQNEAQ (reference sequence). This CDR3 reads CASSYRDEETQYF. DNA for the CDR3: TGTGCCAGCAGCTACAGGGATGAAGAGACCCAGTACTTC.

CDR3 sequence reads: CASSFQREEFGNEQFF. DNA of the CDR3: TGTGCCAGCAGCTTCCAGCGTGAGGAGTTTGGGAATGAGCAGTTCTTC. V is TRBV27 and J is TRBJ2-1; D is unclear. Trimming removed 6 bases from V and 7 bases from J, with 22 bases in between. In germline, CDR1 is MNHEY, CDR2 SMNVEV (reference sequence). This CDR3 comprises 16 residues.

This clone has a single count. This chain connects TRBV5-6 to TRBJ1-2; TRBD1 matches at 7 bases. CDR1 is SGHDT and CDR2 is YYEEEE in the germline V gene. The CDR3 consists of 16 residues. Trimming took 1 base from V and 4 from J; bases not matched to a gene: 10. The CDR3 DNA follows: TGTGCCAGCAGCTTGTTCGGCGGGGACAGCCTCTATGGCTACACCTTC. It encodes CASSLFGGDSLYGYTF.

This chain links TRBV14 with TRBJ1-2; D is possibly TRBD1 (5 bases). The CDR3 totals 13 residues. Germline V gives CDR1 SGHDN, CDR2 FVKESK. V was clipped by 0 bases and J by 8 bases, with 10 bases between them. The CDR3 DNA follows: TGTGCCAGCAGCCAAGACAGGGCTCTGGGCTACACCTTC. It specifies CASSQDRALGYTF.

This clone was seen a handful of times. The chain is built from TRBV13 and TRBJ2-5; 13 bases align to TRBD2. J gave up 4 bases and V 5 bases, and 4 bases lay outside the gene matches. Germline CDR1 PRHDT, CDR2 FYEKMQ (reference sequence). This CDR3 is 15 amino acids long. CDR3 loop: CASSHGLAGAETQYF. The DNA of the CDR3 is TGTGCCAGCAGCCACGGACTAGCGGGGGCAGAGACCCAGTACTTC. Together with reference TRBV13 and TRBJ2-5, the CDR3 gives the full variable domain: AAGVIQSPRHLIKEKRETATLKCYPIPRHDTVYWYQQGPGQDPQFLISFYEKMQSDKGSIPDRFSAQQFSDYHSELNMSSLELGDSALYFCASSHGLAGAETQYFGPGTRLLVL.

The chain recombines TRBV23-1 with TRBJ2-3; 8 bases are a match to TRBD2. TRBV23-1 belongs to the ORF category, with a function that is uncertain. The CDR3 is made up of 19 amino acids. Trimming removed 4 bases from V and 5 bases from J; junction bases left unmatched: 20. The DNA for the CDR3 is TGCGCCAGCAGTCCCCAACTTAACCCCCTGGCGGGGGGTCTAGATACGCAGTATTTT. It encodes CASSPQLNPLAGGLDTQYF.

The chain has TRBV4-2 and TRBJ1-2; TRBD1 matches 7 bases. From germline, CDR1 is LGHNA and CDR2 YNFKEQ. The CDR3 has 13 amino acids. With 4 bases clipped from V and 6 bases from J, the junction kept 5 bases outside the gene matches. The CDR3 loop reads CASSPQTGNGYTF. Written as DNA, the CDR3 is TGTGCCAGCAGCCCTCAGACAGGGAATGGCTACACCTTC.

The chain combines TRBV6-1 with TRBJ1-3, with D possibly being TRBD1 (6 bases). This CDR3 is built from 16 residues. Germline-derived CDR1 and CDR2 are MNHNS and SASEGT. With 2 bases removed from V and 0 bases from J, the gap between germline ends came to 11 bases. The CDR3 DNA reads as TGTGCCAGCAGTGAAACACTACAGGGCTCTGGAAACACCATATATTTT. As protein: CASSETLQGSGNTIYF.

This clone was observed a single time. This chain uses TRBV6-5 with TRBJ1-1; TRBD1 is a possible D gene (6 bases). The CDR3 runs 13 residues. V was trimmed by 7 bases and J by 4 bases, leaving 13 bases between them. From germline, CDR1 is MNHEY and CDR2 SVGAGI. The CDR3 sequence: CASNHRAGTEAFF. The CDR3, as DNA: TGTGCCAGCAATCACAGGGCGGGCACTGAAGCTTTCTTT.

The chain carries TRBV5-5 and TRBJ2-5, with TRBD1 identical over 8 bases. CDR3 size: 14 residues. Per germline, CDR1 SGHKS and CDR2 YYEKEE (reference sequence). V trimming: 1 base; J trimming: 1 base; junction bases outside the gene matches: 0. CDR3 region: CASSLTGGQETQYF. CDR3 bases: TGTGCCAGCAGCTTGACAGGGGGCCAAGAGACCCAGTACTTC.

The J gene is TRBJ1-3, the V gene TRBV19; D is unresolved. This CDR3 spans 17 amino acids. V lost 3 bases and J lost 0, with 15 bases in between. Germline V gives CDR1 LNHDA, CDR2 SQIVND (reference sequence). This chain's CDR3 is CASSILPLGVSGNTIYF. DNA for the CDR3: TGTGCCAGTAGTATCCTCCCGTTGGGCGTCTCTGGAAACACCATATATTTT.

The chain recombines TRBV7-6 with TRBJ2-3; D possibly corresponds to TRBD1 (5 bases). V shed 3 bases and J shed 3 bases, with 13 bases lying between them. The CDR3 is made up of 15 amino acids. CDR1 and CDR2 (germline): SGHVS, FNYEAQ. CDR3 residues: CASSFQGSPTDTQYF. The CDR3 coding sequence is TGTGCCAGCAGCTTTCAGGGTTCCCCTACAGATACGCAGTATTTT.

The chain combines TRBV5-5 with TRBJ1-5; tentative D call: TRBD1 (6 bases). This CDR3 region has 14 residues. The ends were cut back, 5 bases at V and 0 bases at J, with 9 bases in the middle. The germline V gene has CDR1 SGHKS and CDR2 YYEKEE (reference sequence). This CDR3 is CASSGQNSNQPQHF. The CDR3 region has the DNA TGTGCCAGCAGTGGACAGAATAGCAATCAGCCCCAGCATTTT.

The CDR3: CASSLGTGVSNQPQHF. As DNA, the CDR3 is TGTGCCAGCAGCTTGGGGACAGGGGTAAGCAATCAGCCCCAGCATTTT. The chain has TRBV5-6 and TRBJ1-5, with TRBD1 matching 9 bases. Germline V gene data show CDR1 as SGHDT and CDR2 as YYEEEE. This CDR3 is 16 amino acids long. The J segment lost 1 base and the V segment lost 0 bases, leaving 2 bases of the junction unmatched.

The J gene is TRBJ1-2, the V gene TRBV30, with D perhaps TRBD1 (6 bases). The CDR3 contains 13 residues. Per the germline V gene, CDR1 is GTSNPN and CDR2 is SVGIG (reference sequence). Trimming left V 2 bases short and J 3 bases short, with 10 bases between. CDR3 sequence: CAWSQGPHYGYTF. The CDR3, as DNA: TGTGCCTGGAGTCAGGGGCCTCACTATGGCTACACCTTC.

The chain couples TRBV30 to TRBJ1-5; D is possibly TRBD1 (5 bases). The germline CDR1 and CDR2 sequences are GTSNPN and SVGIG (reference sequence). The CDR3 consists of 13 residues. The V end was cut by 0 bases, the J end by 7 bases, with 10 bases between. CDR3 loop: CAWSVGERQPQHF. In nucleotides, the CDR3 is TGTGCCTGGAGTGTAGGGGAACGGCAGCCCCAGCATTTT.